Below, 6 T cell receptor beta chains from the same sample are listed, as sequenced in a study of CD8 T cells in ankylosing spondylitis. TCRdb analysed the 5' RACE reads with MiXCR anew, one entry per CDR3 protein. The sample has 230,000 or so distinct CDR3 sequences; around 25% are singletons. Sequenced input: blood, either unsorted or a sorted T cell fraction (not recorded which). The receptors here all came from a male donor with ankylosing spondylitis or in good health (not recorded which).

The chain carries TRBV29-1 and TRBJ2-1; 10 nucleotides line up with TRBD2. CDR1 and CDR2 from the germline V gene are SQVTM and ANQGSEA. This CDR3 is built from 12 residues. The J segment lost 8 bases and the V segment lost 7 bases, leaving 5 bases of the junction unmatched. CDR3 residues: CSGVAGGDEQFF. CDR3 DNA: TGCAGCGGGGTAGCGGGGGGCGATGAGCAGTTCTTC.

This clonotype was seen at least ten times. The chain employs TRBV3-1 and TRBJ2-1; maybe TRBD1 (5 bases). The CDR3 is made up of 14 amino acids. With 4 bases removed from V and 8 bases from J, the gap between germline ends came to 15 bases. Germline V CDR1 and CDR2: LGHDT, YNNKEL (reference sequence). The CDR3 sequence is CASSPRTLSDEQFF. The CDR3 bases are TGTGCCAGCAGCCCCAGGACACTTTCGGATGAGCAGTTCTTC.

V is TRBV12-3 or TRBV12-4 and J is TRBJ2-3; maybe TRBD2 (7 bases). The CDR3 has 16 residues. V was shortened by 6 bases and J by 1 base, with 17 bases between the two germline ends. CDR3 region: CASRTPRGAGTDTQYF. The CDR3 region has the DNA TGTGCCAGCAGGACCCCCCGGGGGGCGGGCACAGATACGCAGTATTTT.

Only one count was recorded for this clonotype. The chain links TRBV19 to TRBJ2-1; D is possibly TRBD1 (6 bases). The CDR3 extends over 15 amino acids. In germline, CDR1 is LNHDA, CDR2 SQIVND (reference sequence). V lost 4 bases and J lost 7, with 17 bases in between. In DNA form, the CDR3 reads TGTGCCAGTAGTAGGAAAACCGGGACAAAGAATGAGCAGTTCTTC. It is translated as CASSRKTGTKNEQFF.

Many counts were recorded for this clonotype. V usage is TRBV29-1 and J usage is TRBJ1-3, with 9 nucleotides matching TRBD1. The germline V gene encodes CDR1 SQVTM and CDR2 ANQGSEA. This CDR3 spans 12 amino acids. V was pared by 4 bases and J by 7 bases, with 2 bases of the junction left unmatched. CDR3 amino acids: CSVGTGENTIYF. CDR3 DNA sequence: TGCAGCGTTGGGACAGGGGAGAACACCATATATTTT.

This clonotype was detected ten times or more. The rearrangement links TRBV12-3 or TRBV12-4 to TRBJ2-3; D tentatively reads TRBD1 or TRBD2 (5 bases each). CDR3 size: 16 residues. The germline V and J ends were trimmed by 8 bases and 2 bases, with 20 bases remaining between them. The CDR3 spells CASGQQTPGLTDTQYF. CDR3 nucleotides: TGTGCCAGCGGACAACAAACTCCGGGGCTCACAGATACGCAGTATTTT.